This TCR beta chain was identified during a study of T-cell reconstitution after alpha-beta-depleted transplantation in children. The TCRbeta library was prepared with unique molecular identifiers. TCRdb reanalysed the PCR reads using MiXCR and keeps one entry per CDR3 protein. This sample has 530,000 or so distinct CDR3 sequences; roughly 27% occur once, and the top ten carry just over 35%. This clonotype has a handful of counts. The antigen is undetermined. Findings and caveats of the study: The study traced high day-60 TCRbeta diversity in some patients to surviving recipient T cells and thymic progenitors. As was reported, about two months after transplant, alpha-beta T cells came from several hundred expanded graft clones.

This CDR3 has 11 residues. Germline loops: CDR1 MGHDK, CDR2 SYGVNS. Trimming removed 4 bases from V and 7 bases from J, with 7 bases in between. This receptor was obtained from a boy in the first two years of life with Wiskott-Aldrich syndrome, due to receive a stem cell transplant. This chain connects TRBV25-1 to TRBJ1-1; D gene ambiguous. Sequencing used PBMCs, obtained before TCRalphabeta/CD19-depleted stem cell transplant. CDR3 amino acids: CASSVRYEAFF. DNA for the CDR3: TGTGCCAGCAGTGTCAGATATGAAGCTTTCTTT.